Given below is one TCR beta chain in context. Its matching antigen is unknown. Positive magnetic bead selection isolated CD4+ and CD8+ cells, and flow cytometry checked purity. These data originate in a study of somatic mutations in cytotoxic T cells in rheumatoid arthritis. Whole-study context: Patient blood, approximately 32 ml in EDTA, was obtained immediately after diagnosis and prior to the start of any treatment. Flow sorting of some V beta antibody-stained T cells reached nearly 100% purity, with V beta1+ cells also TCRB-sequenced.

Germline V gives CDR1 ENHRY, CDR2 SYGVKD. CDR3 size: 13 residues. V gave up 8 bases and J gave up 0 bases; unmatched junction bases: 3. The protocol was immunoSEQ multiplex PCR, while the TCRdb copy is restricted to in-frame clones and leaves out a portion. Of about 18,000 clones listed, about four fifths are singletons. General study points: Unknown were the antigen targets of the expanded CD8+ clones.

V is TRBV10-3 and J is TRBJ2-7; 8 bases agree with TRBD2. The source of this sequence is an adult with rheumatoid arthritis. Sequencing was performed on CD8+ T cells sorted from blood. DNA for the CDR3: TGTGCCATCCTACTAGCGGACTCCTACGAGCAGTACTTC. Residues: CAILLADSYEQYF.